Each of the 26 T cell receptor beta chains below was sequenced from the same sample in a study of cytomegalovirus exposure and HLA in healthy donors. Researchers ran the PCR with 60 Vbeta and 13 Jbeta primers. The method was immunoSEQ multiplex PCR; TCRdb's version includes in-frame clones alone and lacks a portion of them. The repertoire includes 150,000 to 200,000 clones, roughly 80% of them detected once, and roughly 2% sits in the top ten. The sequencing input was PBMCs. Receptors were obtained from a human donor in good health.

This sequence joins TRBV2 and TRBJ2-7; possibly TRBD2 for D (5 bases). This CDR3 has 14 residues. Trimming pared 2 bases from V and 2 bases from J, leaving 10 bases between. The V gene's germline CDR1 is SNHLY and CDR2 FYNNEI. As DNA, the CDR3 is TGTGCCAGCAGTGAAATTGAGGGCCCCTACGAGCAGTACTTC. Protein: CASSEIEGPYEQYF. Combining the CDR3 with reference TRBV2 and TRBJ2-7 gives the whole variable domain EPEVTQTPSHQVTQMGQEVILRCVPISNHLYFYWYRQILGQKVEFLVSFYNNEISEKSEIFDDQFSVERPDGSNFTLKIRSTKLEDSAMYFCASSEIEGPYEQYFGPGTRLTVT.

This clone was seen only once. The chain carries TRBV5-1 and TRBJ1-1, with D perhaps matching TRBD1 (5 bases). V was cut by 7 bases and J by 0 bases, with 16 bases left in between. Germline assignment: CDR1 SGHRS and CDR2 YFSETQ. The CDR3 covers 15 residues. The CDR3 protein is CASRRAGLMNTEAFF. CDR3 nucleotide sequence: TGCGCCAGCCGCCGAGCAGGGCTCATGAACACTGAAGCTTTCTTT.

The chain recombines TRBV19 with TRBJ1-6, with D perhaps matching TRBD1 (5 bases). Germline lookup yields CDR1 LNHDA and CDR2 SQIVND (reference sequence). There are 15 residues in the CDR3. The V end was cut by 3 bases, the J end by 7 bases, with 13 bases between. The CDR3 region has the DNA TGTGCCAGTAGTATCGAAGGACACGGAAATTCACCCCTCCACTTT. It encodes CASSIEGHGNSPLHF. Supplemented by reference TRBV19 and TRBJ1-6, the full variable domain reads DGGITQSPKYLFRKEGQNVTLSCEQNLNHDAMYWYRQDPGQGLRLIYYSQIVNDFQKGDIAEGYSVSREKKESFPLTVTSAQKNPTAFYLCASSIEGHGNSPLHFGNGTRLTVT.

The rearrangement uses TRBV2 and TRBJ1-4; no definite D call. Trimming pared 2 bases from V and 0 bases from J, leaving 7 bases between. The germline CDR1 and CDR2 sequences are SNHLY and FYNNEI. The CDR3 sequence is 15 residues long. CDR3 region: CASSERGATNEKLFF. CDR3 bases: TGTGCCAGCAGTGAACGAGGAGCAACTAATGAAAAACTGTTTTTT.

This chain uses TRBV7-2 with TRBJ2-7; 12 nucleotides match TRBD2. CDR1 is SGHTA, CDR2 FQGNSA, per germline. The CDR3 spans 15 residues. V lost 5 bases, J lost 8 bases, and 10 bases stayed unmatched. The CDR3 is CASSDRLAGVIQQYF. The DNA of the CDR3 is TGTGCCAGCAGCGACAGACTAGCGGGGGTTATCCAGCAGTACTTC.

The chain links TRBV15 to TRBJ2-7; D not certain. With 0 bases removed from V and 0 bases from J, the gap between germline ends came to 6 bases. Germline V lookup: CDR1 LNHNV, CDR2 YYDKDF (reference sequence). This CDR3 has 14 amino acids. CDR3 sequence: CATSREWSSYEQYF. The DNA of the CDR3 is TGTGCCACCAGCAGAGAATGGAGCTCCTACGAGCAGTACTTC.

The chain is built from TRBV4-3 and TRBJ1-2; D ambiguous. With 0 bases removed from V and 1 base from J, the gap between germline ends came to 15 bases. The CDR3 spans 17 residues. CDR1 LGHNA and CDR2 YSLEER come from the germline V gene. The CDR3 DNA is TGCGCCAGCAGCCAAGACCCGCGACCGAGGAGTAACTATGGCTACACCTTC. Its translation is CASSQDPRPRSNYGYTF.

This rearrangement joins TRBV7-9 to TRBJ1-1; D ambiguous. The V and J ends lost 1 base and 7 bases respectively, with 10 bases between them. The CDR3 consists of 13 residues. Germline V gene data show CDR1 as SEHNR and CDR2 as FQNEAQ (reference sequence). The CDR3 DNA reads TGTGCCAGCAGCTTAGAAGGAGACGGTGAAGCTTTCTTT. Translating it yields CASSLEGDGEAFF.

CDR3 in DNA: TGTGCCAGCAGTGACCGGACAGGGGGGCAAGAGACCCAGTACTTC. The encoded protein is CASSDRTGGQETQYF. V gene TRBV25-1 combines with J gene TRBJ2-5, with TRBD1 matching over 10 bases. Germline assignment: CDR1 MGHDK and CDR2 SYGVNS. This CDR3 comprises 15 residues. Unmatched junction bases numbered 3, after V lost 3 bases and J lost 2 bases.

This clone came up once. The CDR3 region is CASTPLEPYEQYF. The CDR3 DNA reads TGTGCCAGCACCCCGCTGGAGCCCTACGAGCAGTACTTC. The rearrangement links TRBV28 to TRBJ2-7; D remains unclear. The CDR3 contains 13 residues. Germline V gene lookup returns CDR1 MDHEN and CDR2 SYDVKM. V lost 7 bases to trimming and J lost 2 bases, with 12 bases between them.

V is TRBV4-1 and J is TRBJ2-1; 9 bases match TRBD1. CDR1 is MGHRA, CDR2 YSYEKL, per germline. The CDR3 extends over 15 amino acids. V shed 4 bases, J shed 2 bases, and the junction held 3 bases outside the gene matches. CDR3: CASSPRQGAYNEQFF. For the CDR3, the DNA is TGCGCCAGCAGCCCTCGACAGGGGGCCTACAATGAGCAGTTCTTC.

The chain combines TRBV6-1 with TRBJ2-3; D is possibly TRBD1 (5 bases). Germline CDR1 and CDR2: MNHNS and SASEGT. The CDR3 covers 13 residues. Trimming removed 3 bases from V and 6 bases from J, with 10 bases in between. CDR3 nucleotides: TGTGCCAGCAGTGAGATTTGGGGCGATACGCAGTATTTT. This sequence encodes CASSEIWGDTQYF.

This clone was picked up a small number of times. The rearrangement joins TRBV7-2 to TRBJ1-2; D perhaps matches TRBD1 (5 bases). Per germline, CDR1 SGHTA and CDR2 FQGNSA. The CDR3 has 14 residues. V lost 7 bases and J 4 bases, leaving 16 bases between the germline ends. The CDR3 DNA is TGTGCCAGCAACAACGGGGGTGTTAGCTATGGCTACACCTTC. This gives the protein CASNNGGVSYGYTF.

In the case of this clone: The same CDR3 can be traced to other DNA sequences in this sample. The CDR3 loop is CASSSTYEQYF. DNA for the CDR3: TGTGCCAGCAGCTCCACCTACGAGCAGTACTTC. The rearrangement uses TRBV5-5 and TRBJ2-7; no clear D. Germline V gives CDR1 SGHKS, CDR2 YYEKEE (reference sequence). The germline V and J ends were trimmed by 3 bases and 2 bases, with 3 bases remaining between them. CDR3 length equals 11 residues. Combining the CDR3 with reference TRBV5-5 and TRBJ2-7 gives the whole variable domain DAGVTQSPTHLIKTRGQQVTLRCSPISGHKSVSWYQQVLGQGPQFIFQYYEKEERGRGNFPDRFSARQFPNYSSELNVNALLLGDSALYLCASSSTYEQYFGPGTRLTVT.

The genes are TRBV5-6 and TRBJ2-1; D is perhaps TRBD1 (5 bases). V was trimmed by 2 bases and J by 7 bases, leaving 13 bases between them. CDR1 and CDR2 from the germline V gene are SGHDT and YYEEEE. The CDR3 has 14 amino acids. The CDR3 region is CASSLRQGNNEQFF. CDR3 bases: TGTGCCAGCAGCTTAAGGCAGGGTAATAATGAGCAGTTCTTC.

The chain links TRBV6-5 to TRBJ1-2; D call uncertain. Germline-derived CDR1 and CDR2 are MNHEY and SVGAGI. The V end was cut by 0 bases, the J end by 6 bases, with 14 bases between. The CDR3 is 15 residues long. The CDR3 loop is CASSYSSSGQDGYTF. CDR3 nucleotides: TGTGCCAGCAGTTACTCGTCATCCGGTCAGGATGGCTACACCTTC.

This chain joins TRBV5-4 and TRBJ2-1; 7 nucleotides match TRBD1. The CDR3 contains 15 residues. V lost 4 bases and J lost 0; bases outside the gene matches: 4. Germline V gives CDR1 SGHNT, CDR2 YYREEE (reference sequence). Here the CDR3 DNA reads TGTGCCAGCAGCCAGGGACAGAACTCCTACAATGAGCAGTTCTTC. This encodes CASSQGQNSYNEQFF. The full variable domain, its missing parts supplied by reference TRBV5-4 and TRBJ2-1, is ETGVTQSPTHLIKTRGQQVTLRCSSQSGHNTVSWYQQALGQGPQFIFQYYREEENGRGNFPPRFSGLQFPNYSSELNVNALELDDSALYLCASSQGQNSYNEQFFGPGTRLTVL.

The genes are TRBV5-6 and TRBJ1-1; TRBD1 matches at 7 bases. The germline V gene encodes CDR1 SGHDT and CDR2 YYEEEE. This CDR3 has 14 amino acids. After removal of 5 bases from V and 1 base from J, the junction contained 5 bases not matched to a gene. The CDR3 protein is CASRRQGGNTEAFF. The CDR3 region has the DNA TGTGCCAGCAGAAGACAGGGAGGGAACACTGAAGCTTTCTTT.

This clone was seen only once. The V gene is TRBV11-2, the J gene TRBJ2-1; D is unclear. The V gene lost 1 base and the J gene lost 6 bases, with 4 bases spanning the gap. The CDR3 has 12 amino acids. The germline V gene has CDR1 SGHAT and CDR2 FQNNGV. CDR3 region: CASSLVSNEQFF. The CDR3 DNA is TGTGCCAGCAGCTTAGTTAGCAATGAGCAGTTCTTC.

The chain recombines TRBV10-1 with TRBJ1-5; D perhaps matches TRBD1 (6 bases). The CDR3 is 15 residues long. The V gene's germline CDR1 is WNHNN and CDR2 SYGVQD (reference sequence). Trimming stripped 5 bases from V and 0 bases from J, with 11 bases between. DNA of the CDR3: TGCGCCAGCAGTCCCCCGACAGGTAGCAATCAGCCCCAGCATTTT. Its protein is CASSPPTGSNQPQHF.

The chain joins TRBV4-3 to TRBJ1-2, with TRBD1 matching over 9 bases. This CDR3 contains 14 residues. Per germline, CDR1 LGHNA and CDR2 YSLEER. The junction had 4 bases not matched to a gene; V was cut back by 4 bases and J by 4 bases. The CDR3 DNA reads as TGCGCCAGCAGCCCGGGACAGGGATCCTATGGCTACACCTTC. Its translation is CASSPGQGSYGYTF.

This clone was picked up a small number of times. This sequence joins TRBV7-6 and TRBJ1-4; D ambiguous. The germline V gene encodes CDR1 SGHVS and CDR2 FNYEAQ. This CDR3 region has 15 residues. V lost 1 base and J lost 3, with 9 bases in between. CDR3 protein: CASSLDGSSNEKLFF. The DNA of the CDR3 is TGTGCCAGCAGCTTAGACGGGTCCTCTAATGAAAAACTGTTTTTT. Together with reference TRBV7-6 and TRBJ1-4, the CDR3 gives the full variable domain: GAGVSQSPRYKVTKRGQDVALRCDPISGHVSLYWYRQALGQGPEFLTYFNYEAQQDKSGLPNDRFSAERPEGSISTLTIQRTEQRDSAMYRCASSLDGSSNEKLFFGSGTQLSVL.

In this sample, this clone turned up once. The chain joins TRBV6-1 to TRBJ1-5; the match to TRBD1 covers 9 bases. The CDR3 loop spans 14 amino acids. V lost 6 bases, J lost 5 bases, and 5 bases stayed unmatched. Germline CDR1 reads MNHNS; CDR2 reads SASEGT. CDR3 amino acids: CASRETGGDQPQHF. The DNA for the CDR3 is TGTGCCAGCAGGGAAACAGGGGGCGATCAGCCCCAGCATTTT.

This chain uses TRBV5-1 with TRBJ1-1; TRBD1 is a possible D gene (5 bases). The CDR3 has 13 residues. V was pared by 4 bases and J by 4 bases, with 11 bases between. The germline gives CDR1 SGHRS, CDR2 YFSETQ. The CDR3 loop is CASSLLGGTEAFF. In DNA, the CDR3 is TGCGCCAGCAGCCTGTTGGGGGGCACTGAAGCTTTCTTT.

The chain couples TRBV5-6 to TRBJ2-3, with D unclear. Deletions cut 0 bases from V and 2 bases from J, with 16 bases between. Germline CDR1 and CDR2: SGHDT and YYEEEE. This CDR3 contains 17 residues. The CDR3 DNA reads as TGTGCCAGCAGCTTGGGGGCAGCCTTCTTACTCACAGATACGCAGTATTTT. This encodes CASSLGAAFLLTDTQYF.

The chain combines TRBV5-4 with TRBJ2-7; TRBD1 matches at 12 bases. V was pared by 4 bases and J by 5 bases, with 7 bases of the junction left unmatched. The length of the CDR3 is 15 residues. CDR1 SGHNT and CDR2 YYREEE come from the germline V gene (reference sequence). Here the CDR3 DNA reads TGTGCCAGCAGCCCCCGGGACAGGGGGCTCGACGAGCAGTACTTC. Encoded protein: CASSPRDRGLDEQYF.